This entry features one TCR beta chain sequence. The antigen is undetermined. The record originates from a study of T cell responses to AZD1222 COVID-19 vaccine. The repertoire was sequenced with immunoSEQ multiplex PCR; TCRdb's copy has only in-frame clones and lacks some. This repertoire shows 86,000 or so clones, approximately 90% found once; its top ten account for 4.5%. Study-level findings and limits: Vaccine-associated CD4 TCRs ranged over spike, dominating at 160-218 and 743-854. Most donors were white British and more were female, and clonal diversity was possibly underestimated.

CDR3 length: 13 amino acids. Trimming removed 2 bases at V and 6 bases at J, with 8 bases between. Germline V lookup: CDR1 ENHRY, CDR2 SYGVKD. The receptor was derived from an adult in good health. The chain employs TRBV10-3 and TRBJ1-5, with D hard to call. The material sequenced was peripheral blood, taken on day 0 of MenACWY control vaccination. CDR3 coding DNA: TGTGCCATCAGTGAGAATGAAAGTCAGCCCCAGCATTTT. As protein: CAISENESQPQHF.